Listed here are 30 T cell receptor beta chains from one sample, sequenced in a study of shared clonotypes between healthy human individuals. Using immunoSEQ multiplex PCR, the repertoire was profiled, and TCRdb retains in-frame clones only, with some absent. The sample contains 2,500,000 or so clones, under 95% of which appear only once. The sample taken for sequencing was naive CD4+ T cells from PBMCs. Subset defined: CD45RA+ positively selected. Receptors were obtained from a man aged 18 to 30 in good health. Some clones in this sample may be carry-over from other donors' samples.

V usage is TRBV5-1 and J usage is TRBJ1-1; D not certain. CDR1 and CDR2 from the germline V gene are SGHRS and YFSETQ. The V gene lost 0 bases and the J gene lost 7 bases, with 10 bases spanning the gap. CDR3 length: 13 amino acids. CDR3 loop: CASSLVMGNEAFF. CDR3 coding DNA: TGCGCCAGCAGCTTGGTTATGGGGAATGAAGCTTTCTTT.

The rearrangement links TRBV5-4 to TRBJ2-1, with 11 bases identical to TRBD2. This CDR3 region has 20 residues. Germline values: CDR1 SGHNT, CDR2 YYREEE (reference sequence). Losses at the gene ends were 4 bases for V and 5 bases for J; bases not matched to a gene: 20. The CDR3 reads CASSPWGSLAGGAGNNEQFF. The CDR3 DNA reads as TGTGCCAGCAGCCCCTGGGGCAGTCTAGCGGGAGGTGCCGGGAACAATGAGCAGTTCTTC.

As regards this clone: Just one base apart from a much larger clone, this may be a read error. The chain joins TRBV5-4 to TRBJ2-1; 9 bases fit TRBD2. Per germline, CDR1 SGHNT and CDR2 YYREEE (reference sequence). CDR3 length: 15 residues. With 4 bases clipped from V and 2 bases from J, the junction kept 4 bases outside the gene matches. The CDR3 loop is CASSVSGSAYNEQFF. CDR3 sequence (DNA): TGTGCCAGCAGCGTTAGCGGGAGCGCCTACAATGAGCAGTTCTTC.

The genes are TRBV7-3 and TRBJ2-7, with D maybe TRBD1 (6 bases). Trimming removed 3 bases from V and 7 bases from J, with 16 bases in between. The CDR3 has 14 amino acids. Germline CDR1 and CDR2: SGHTA and FQGTGA. For the CDR3, the DNA is TGTGCCAGCAGCTTCCCAGGGGCTTCTGATGAGCAGTACTTC. Translated: CASSFPGASDEQYF.

The count of this clone is one. The V call is TRBV2, the J call TRBJ1-1, with D tentatively TRBD1 (5 bases). From germline, CDR1 is SNHLY and CDR2 FYNNEI. The V gene lost 10 bases and the J gene lost 4 bases, with 19 bases spanning the gap. CDR3 length equals 14 residues. Here the CDR3 reads CATVQSGAATEAFF. CDR3 coding DNA: TGTGCCACAGTTCAGTCCGGGGCGGCCACTGAAGCTTTCTTT.

The rearrangement uses TRBV7-6 and TRBJ2-7; unclear D gene. This CDR3 is built from 11 residues. Germline CDR1 is SGHVS and CDR2 is FNYEAQ. Trimming stripped 6 bases from V and 7 bases from J, with 10 bases between. CDR3 protein: CASSNMREQYF. CDR3 DNA sequence: TGTGCCAGCAGTAATATGAGGGAGCAGTACTTC.

The chain carries TRBV19 and TRBJ2-1; 7 bases line up with TRBD2. Germline V gene data show CDR1 as LNHDA and CDR2 as SQIVND (reference sequence). J gave up 7 bases and V 4 bases, and 10 bases lay outside the gene matches. The CDR3 loop spans 15 amino acids. CDR3: CASSNPGGSGNEQFF. CDR3 DNA sequence: TGTGCCAGTAGTAACCCCGGGGGGTCGGGAAATGAGCAGTTCTTC.

The chain links TRBV2 to TRBJ1-5; D gene ambiguous. The CDR3 is 13 residues long. Germline V gene data show CDR1 as SNHLY and CDR2 as FYNNEI. V lost 7 bases and J 1 base, leaving 8 bases between the germline ends. The CDR3 bases are TGTGCCAGCACCAAGGACAGCAATCAGCCCCAGCATTTT. Encoded protein: CASTKDSNQPQHF. The variable domain in full, with the rest retrieved from reference TRBV2 and TRBJ1-5, is EPEVTQTPSHQVTQMGQEVILRCVPISNHLYFYWYRQILGQKVEFLVSFYNNEISEKSEIFDDQFSVERPDGSNFTLKIRSTKLEDSAMYFCASTKDSNQPQHFGDGTRLSIL.

This chain connects TRBV6-1 to TRBJ2-3, with D unclear. With 0 bases removed from V and 0 bases from J, the gap between germline ends came to 10 bases. The V gene's germline CDR1 is MNHNS and CDR2 SASEGT. The length of the CDR3 is 16 residues. The CDR3 region has the DNA TGTGCCAGCAGTGAAGCGCTTCTTGTCAGCACAGATACGCAGTATTTT. It translates to CASSEALLVSTDTQYF.

With respect to this clone: The identical CDR3 is also encoded by other nucleotide sequences in the sample. The genes are TRBV27 and TRBJ2-7, with unresolved D. V was trimmed by 2 bases and J by 2 bases, leaving 7 bases between them. The CDR3 totals 13 residues. Germline CDR1 MNHEY, CDR2 SMNVEV (reference sequence). The CDR3 DNA reads as TGTGCCAGCAGTTTAACGGGTCCCTACGAGCAGTACTTC. Encoded protein: CASSLTGPYEQYF.

The chain combines TRBV27 with TRBJ1-1, with D possibly being TRBD1 (5 bases). This CDR3 region has 18 residues. Germline V gene lookup returns CDR1 MNHEY and CDR2 SMNVEV (reference sequence). Trimming stripped 3 bases from V and 0 bases from J, with 20 bases between. This chain's CDR3 is CASSFSPNGQGLNTEAFF. CDR3 in DNA: TGTGCCAGCAGTTTTTCCCCCAACGGGCAGGGCTTGAACACTGAAGCTTTCTTT.

Details on this clone: This specimen includes other DNA sequences encoding the same CDR3. The chain has TRBV2 and TRBJ1-5; D is possibly TRBD1 (5 bases). The V end was cut by 0 bases, the J end by 7 bases, with 10 bases between. CDR3 size: 14 residues. The germline V gene encodes CDR1 SNHLY and CDR2 FYNNEI. CDR3 amino acids: CASSEAPGNQPQHF. The CDR3 DNA follows: TGTGCCAGCAGTGAAGCCCCAGGGAACCAGCCCCAGCATTTT.

The chain couples TRBV7-2 to TRBJ2-7, with 11 bases that match TRBD2. CDR3 length: 15 amino acids. Trimming removed 5 bases from V and 3 bases from J; junction bases left unmatched: 6. Looked up from germline, CDR1 is SGHTA and CDR2 is FQGNSA. CDR3 in DNA: TGTGCCAGCAGCCCCTGGACTAGCGGGTTCTACGAGCAGTACTTC. Its protein is CASSPWTSGFYEQYF.

The chain employs TRBV11-1 and TRBJ2-5; D might be TRBD1 (7 bases). This CDR3 contains 15 residues. Trimming cost V 1 base and J 2 bases, with 11 bases left between them. Germline V gene sequence: CDR1 SGHAT, CDR2 FQDESV (reference sequence). The CDR3 here is CASSLGAGGQETQYF. The CDR3 DNA sequence: TGTGCCAGCAGCTTAGGTGCAGGGGGGCAAGAGACCCAGTACTTC.

The V and J genes are TRBV7-2 and TRBJ2-1; D gene unclear. Per the germline V gene, CDR1 is SGHTA and CDR2 is FQGNSA. This CDR3 comprises 13 residues. V was shortened by 5 bases and J by 10 bases, with 15 bases between the two germline ends. The CDR3 reads CASSPLLVGEQFF. The CDR3 coding sequence is TGTGCCAGCAGCCCCCTCCTGGTGGGGGAGCAGTTCTTC.

The chain links TRBV5-1 to TRBJ2-3; 9 bases line up with TRBD1. Germline V gene lookup returns CDR1 SGHRS and CDR2 YFSETQ. This CDR3 has 15 residues. Trimming removed 4 bases from V and 7 bases from J; junction bases left unmatched: 10. CDR3: CASSEQGAESHTQYF. The DNA of the CDR3 is TGCGCCAGCAGCGAACAGGGGGCTGAGAGCCATACGCAGTATTTT.

This chain joins TRBV19 and TRBJ1-5; possible D gene TRBD1, 6 bases. CDR3 length: 13 amino acids. The V and J ends lost 5 bases and 7 bases respectively, with 12 bases between them. The germline CDR1 and CDR2 sequences are LNHDA and SQIVND (reference sequence). CDR3 sequence (DNA): TGTGCCAGTAGTGTACAGGGTCGGCAGCCCCAGCATTTT. Translating it yields CASSVQGRQPQHF.

The chain couples TRBV5-1 to TRBJ1-2; TRBD1 aligns across 7 bases. Germline loops: CDR1 SGHRS, CDR2 YFSETQ. This CDR3 has 14 residues. The trim removed 4 bases at V and 0 bases at J, leaving 3 bases unmatched. The CDR3 loop is CASSPTGTNYGYTF. The CDR3 region has the DNA TGCGCCAGCAGCCCGACAGGGACTAACTATGGCTACACCTTC.

The gene calls are TRBV5-1 and TRBJ2-7; D may be TRBD1 or TRBD2 (5 bases each). The V end lost 3 bases, the J end lost 4 bases, and 26 bases lay between the germline ends. Germline values: CDR1 SGHRS, CDR2 YFSETQ. This CDR3 region has 18 residues. The CDR3 spells CASSSRLTGLGYRYEQYF. DNA of the CDR3: TGCGCCAGCAGCTCCCGTTTAACAGGACTCGGATATCGGTACGAGCAGTACTTC.

As concerns this clone: One junction end does not reproduce the germline sequence, and a read error may be involved. The same CDR3 is also encoded by other DNA sequences in this sample. The chain's CDR3 is CASSLRGHNYGYTF. DNA for the CDR3: TGTGCCAGCAGCCTCAGGGGGCACAACTACGGCTACACCTTC. This rearrangement joins TRBV6-6 to TRBJ1-2, with TRBD1 matching 8 bases. CDR1 and CDR2 from the germline V gene are MNHNY and SVGAGI (reference sequence). This CDR3 has 14 amino acids.

The rearrangement uses TRBV6-1 and TRBJ2-1, with D perhaps being TRBD1 or TRBD2 (5 bases each). Trimming took off 5 bases at V and 8 bases at J, with 16 bases between the two ends. Germline V lookup: CDR1 MNHNS, CDR2 SASEGT. This CDR3 region has 14 residues. CDR3 sequence reads: CASSMGVVTHEQFF. The CDR3 coding sequence is TGTGCCAGCAGTATGGGGGTCGTGACACATGAGCAGTTCTTC.

V and J are TRBV7-2 and TRBJ2-3, with 9 bases lining up with TRBD2. Trimming took 2 bases from V and 0 from J; bases not matched to a gene: 6. CDR1 and CDR2 (germline): SGHTA, FQGNSA. This CDR3 has 17 amino acids. The CDR3 loop is CASSLLSSGTSTDTQYF. The CDR3 DNA reads TGTGCCAGCAGCTTACTTTCTAGCGGGACTAGCACAGATACGCAGTATTTT.

J is TRBJ1-2 and V is TRBV28; no definite D call. Germline values: CDR1 MDHEN, CDR2 SYDVKM. Trimming shortened V by 7 bases and J by 4 bases, and 10 bases separated the two germline ends. This CDR3 has 12 amino acids. Here the CDR3 reads CASTGVPYGYTF. The CDR3, as DNA: TGTGCCAGCACGGGAGTACCCTATGGCTACACCTTC.

This sequence joins TRBV19 and TRBJ1-2; 8 nucleotides line up with TRBD1. This CDR3 is 17 amino acids long. The V segment lost 5 bases and the J segment 2 bases; nucleotides outside the gene matches: 13. CDR1 and CDR2 from the germline V gene are LNHDA and SQIVND (reference sequence). The CDR3 coding sequence is TGTGCCAGTAGTCGGAGTGTGTCCGGACAGGGAAACTATGGCTACACCTTC. Residues: CASSRSVSGQGNYGYTF. The entire variable domain, with the rest obtained from reference TRBV19 and TRBJ1-2, is as follows: DGGITQSPKYLFRKEGQNVTLSCEQNLNHDAMYWYRQDPGQGLRLIYYSQIVNDFQKGDIAEGYSVSREKKESFPLTVTSAQKNPTAFYLCASSRSVSGQGNYGYTFGSGTRLTVV.

The chain carries TRBV19 and TRBJ2-7, with D tentatively TRBD1 or TRBD2 (5 bases each). Trimming took 6 bases from V and 3 from J, leaving 15 bases between them. Germline V lookup: CDR1 LNHDA, CDR2 SQIVND (reference sequence). The CDR3 sequence is 14 residues long. The DNA for the CDR3 is TGTGCCAGTAGCTCACAACGGGACCTCTACGAGCAGTACTTC. Protein: CASSSQRDLYEQYF.

The V gene is TRBV6-1, the J gene TRBJ1-5; no definite D call. This CDR3 contains 15 residues. V lost 7 bases and J 2 bases, leaving 15 bases between the germline ends. Germline V lookup: CDR1 MNHNS, CDR2 SASEGT. The CDR3 sequence is CASTPGEGGNQPQHF. The CDR3 bases are TGTGCCAGCACCCCCGGGGAGGGAGGCAATCAGCCCCAGCATTTT.

The rearrangement joins TRBV5-4 to TRBJ1-2; TRBD1 might be the D (6 bases). This CDR3 contains 16 residues. With 0 bases removed from V and 4 bases from J, the gap between germline ends came to 16 bases. CDR1 SGHNT and CDR2 YYREEE come from the germline V gene (reference sequence). CDR3 region: CASSLDRALFLYGYTF. Here the CDR3 DNA reads TGTGCCAGCAGCTTGGACAGGGCGCTTTTCCTCTATGGCTACACCTTC.

A single count supports this clone. This chain links TRBV7-9 with TRBJ2-3, with TRBD2 identical over 9 bases. Germline loops: CDR1 SEHNR, CDR2 FQNEAQ (reference sequence). The CDR3 runs 16 residues. V shed 5 bases and J 4 bases; nucleotides not matched to a gene: 10. This CDR3 is CASSLEAGGFADTQYF. The DNA for the CDR3 is TGTGCCAGCAGCCTGGAAGCGGGAGGATTTGCAGATACGCAGTATTTT.

The gene calls are TRBV30 and TRBJ1-2, with D maybe TRBD1 (5 bases). The CDR3 has 13 residues. The germline V gene encodes CDR1 GTSNPN and CDR2 SVGIG (reference sequence). The V end lost 1 base, the J end lost 7 bases, and 13 bases lay between the germline ends. The CDR3 nucleotides are TGTGCCTGGAGTGACGGACACACCGCTGGCTACACCTTC. This codes for CAWSDGHTAGYTF.

V and J are TRBV7-8 and TRBJ2-1; TRBD2 aligns across 7 bases. V lost 5 bases to trimming and J lost 0 bases; unmatched junction nucleotides: 7. Per germline, CDR1 SGHVS and CDR2 FQNEAQ. The CDR3 is 16 amino acids. CDR3 loop: CASSLLALTSYNEQFF. The CDR3 nucleotides read TGTGCCAGCAGCCTACTAGCGCTAACCTCCTACAATGAGCAGTTCTTC.